This T cell receptor (beta chain) comes out of a study of cytomegalovirus exposure and HLA in healthy donors. Study-level background: Within the Caucasian-associated ancestry cluster were 81% of the approximately 400 genotyped donors.

Germline loops: CDR1 SGHNT, CDR2 YYREEE (reference sequence). V shed 4 bases, J shed 2 bases, and the junction held 1 base outside the gene matches. The CDR3 loop spans 14 amino acids. With 60 Vbeta and 13 Jbeta primers, the PCR was carried out. Measured with immunoSEQ multiplex PCR; TCRdb has only the in-frame clones, and not every one. Among approximately 140,000 clones, roughly 84% were seen once, and the ten largest hold more than 1.5%. The TCR was taken from a boy aged 5-17 years in good health and CMV-seronegative. This sequence joins TRBV5-4 and TRBJ2-7; 12 positions match TRBD2. Material: PBMCs. CDR3 DNA sequence: TGTGCCAGCAGCAGGACTAGCGGGACCTACGAGCAGTACTTC. Its translation: CASSRTSGTYEQYF. Complete variable domain (other parts from reference TRBV5-4 and TRBJ2-7): ETGVTQSPTHLIKTRGQQVTLRCSSQSGHNTVSWYQQALGQGPQFIFQYYREEENGRGNFPPRFSGLQFPNYSSELNVNALELDDSALYLCASSRTSGTYEQYFGPGTRLTVT.